Included here is one TCR beta chain sequence, with context. This record belongs to a study of blood T cell repertoires in COVID-19. Whole-study context: The study drew acute and convalescent COVID-19 samples from the United States, Italy and Spain. Sources were T cells, B-cell-depleted T cells, or PBMCs; the material itself was cDNA or gDNA.

The germline CDR1 and CDR2 sequences are SGHAT and FQNNGV. The CDR3 spans 13 residues. Trimming shortened V by 1 base and J by 3 bases, and 7 bases separated the two germline ends. Authors' analysis steps: Reference gene primer amplification gave estimated nucleated cell counts. Method: immunoSEQ multiplex PCR; TCRdb's copy keeps in-frame clones and lacks some. V, J and clone size derive from that table, while D and trimming were established from the DNA sequence. The profile covers hundreds of thousands of clones, with 84% appearing a single time and over 8.5% taken by the ten largest. The chain links TRBV11-2 to TRBJ2-7; possible D gene TRBD1, 6 bases. The source is a human donor in a cohort sampled during active COVID-19. Sequenced input: peripheral blood. The CDR3: CASSLVQGYEQYF. In DNA form, the CDR3 reads TGTGCCAGCAGCTTAGTACAGGGCTACGAGCAGTACTTC.